Following are 23 T cell receptor beta chains from one sample sequenced in a study of blood T cell repertoires in COVID-19. Profiled with immunoSEQ multiplex PCR; TCRdb holds only in-frame clones, not every one. The repertoire has about 200,000 clones, around 90% of them found once; the top ten carry around 6.5%. Sequenced sample: peripheral blood. These receptors originate from a man in his 60s who had recovered from COVID-19.

The chain uses TRBV25-1 and TRBJ2-3; 7 positions agree with TRBD2. V was clipped by 3 bases and J by 3 bases; unmatched bases: 3. The CDR3 loop spans 14 amino acids. CDR1 is MGHDK and CDR2 is SYGVNS in the germline V gene. The CDR3 spells CASSDGGMTDTQYF. The DNA of the CDR3 is TGTGCCAGCAGTGACGGGGGGATGACAGATACGCAGTATTTT.

V and J are TRBV18 and TRBJ1-3; 7 positions match TRBD1. The CDR3 consists of 16 residues. V gave up 6 bases and J gave up 0 bases; unmatched junction bases: 8. The V gene's germline CDR1 is KGHSH and CDR2 LQKENI. CDR3 sequence (DNA): TGTGCCAGCTCCCCGGGACAGTACCTCTCTGGAAACACCATATATTTT. Its protein is CASSPGQYLSGNTIYF. Full variable domain (rest looked up from reference TRBV18 and TRBJ1-3): NAGVMQNPRHLVRRRGQEARLRCSPMKGHSHVYWYRQLPEEGLKFMVYLQKENIIDESGMPKERFSAEFPKEGPSILRIQQVVRGDSAAYFCASSPGQYLSGNTIYFGEGSWLTVV.

The rearrangement joins TRBV14 to TRBJ1-2, with TRBD1 matching 10 bases. This CDR3 has 16 residues. The V segment lost 4 bases and the J segment 1 base; nucleotides outside the gene matches: 6. CDR1 is SGHDN, CDR2 FVKESK, per germline. Here the CDR3 DNA reads TGTGCCAGCAGCCCGAGAGGGGACAGGGGTAACTATGGCTACACCTTC. This translates into CASSPRGDRGNYGYTF.

The chain links TRBV19 to TRBJ1-5; no clear D gene. Germline V gives CDR1 LNHDA, CDR2 SQIVND (reference sequence). V was shortened by 9 bases and J by 4 bases, with 22 bases between the two germline ends. This CDR3 contains 16 residues. The chain's CDR3 is CASNGPSGRLNQPQHF. The CDR3 bases are TGTGCCAGCAACGGACCGAGCGGCAGGTTAAATCAGCCCCAGCATTTT.

This sequence joins TRBV6-2 or TRBV6-3 and TRBJ1-5; no definite D call. The V and J ends lost 4 bases and 4 bases respectively, with 5 bases between them. CDR1 is MNHEY, CDR2 SVGEGT, per germline. This CDR3 region has 12 residues. The CDR3 protein is CASSFQNQPQHF. CDR3 coding DNA: TGTGCCAGCAGTTTTCAGAATCAGCCCCAGCATTTT.

This chain uses TRBV19 with TRBJ2-2; 15 bases map to TRBD2. The CDR3 covers 19 residues. Germline CDR1 is LNHDA and CDR2 is SQIVND (reference sequence). With V trimmed by 7 bases and J by 4 bases, 13 bases remained unmatched. The CDR3 DNA follows: TGTGCCAGTACCCCTATCGGACTAGCGGGAGGGCCTGTCACCGGGGAGCTGTTTTTT. This encodes CASTPIGLAGGPVTGELFF.

The V gene is TRBV7-9, the J gene TRBJ2-7; weak D call: TRBD2 (5 bases). The germline V gene has CDR1 SEHNR and CDR2 FQNEAQ (reference sequence). The CDR3 is 12 amino acids. V lost 5 bases to trimming and J lost 7 bases, with 12 bases between them. CDR3 loop: CASSRAGKEQYF. CDR3 nucleotides: TGTGCCAGCAGCCGAGCCGGGAAAGAGCAGTACTTC.

V and J are TRBV19 and TRBJ2-5; maybe TRBD2 (7 bases). The CDR3 length is 15 residues. The ends were cut back, 4 bases at V and 1 base at J, with 13 bases in the middle. Germline V gives CDR1 LNHDA, CDR2 SQIVND (reference sequence). This CDR3 is CASSRGGASQETQYF. In DNA, the CDR3 is TGTGCCAGTAGTAGGGGGGGGGCCTCCCAAGAGACCCAGTACTTC.

This chain joins TRBV18 and TRBJ1-2; no clear D gene. Trimming stripped 3 bases from V and 5 bases from J, with 25 bases between. Germline V lookup: CDR1 KGHSH, CDR2 LQKENI. The CDR3 runs 18 residues. Written as DNA, the CDR3 is TGTGCCAGCTCACCCCTCCCCGGACCGGAATACGAGGGTTATGGCTACACCTTC. This gives the protein CASSPLPGPEYEGYGYTF.

This chain joins TRBV5-5 and TRBJ2-1; TRBD2 aligns across 8 bases. The germline V gene has CDR1 SGHKS and CDR2 YYEKEE (reference sequence). CDR3 length equals 15 residues. V shed 1 base and J 6 bases; nucleotides not matched to a gene: 6. In nucleotides, the CDR3 is TGTGCCAGCAGCTTGCAACTAGCGGTATCCAATGAGCAGTTCTTC. It specifies CASSLQLAVSNEQFF.

In regard to this clone: The same CDR3 also results from other DNA sequences found in this sample. The gene calls are TRBV2 and TRBJ1-2; D call uncertain. The CDR3 sequence is 12 residues long. Germline CDR1 reads SNHLY; CDR2 reads FYNNEI. V lost 4 bases and J 2 bases, leaving 5 bases between the germline ends. For the CDR3, the DNA is TGTGCCAGCAGTGGAGTGAACTATGGCTACACCTTC. This sequence encodes CASSGVNYGYTF.

The V gene is TRBV21-1, the J gene TRBJ1-4. TRBV21-1 is shown as a pseudogene. This CDR3 contains 12 residues. CDR3 nucleotide sequence: TGTGCCAGCACCTCTACTAATGAAAAACTGTTTTTT. Its protein is CASTSTNEKLFF.

V gene TRBV19 combines with J gene TRBJ1-5, with D unresolved. Trimming removed 4 bases from V and 4 bases from J, with 11 bases in between. The CDR3 sequence is 14 residues long. Germline V gene data show CDR1 as LNHDA and CDR2 as SQIVND (reference sequence). CDR3 DNA: TGTGCCAGTAGTACCTACAGTGGAAATCAGCCCCAGCATTTT. The encoded protein is CASSTYSGNQPQHF.

The rearrangement uses TRBV18 and TRBJ2-7; the D gene is possibly TRBD1 (6 bases). V was pared by 3 bases and J by 3 bases, with 9 bases between. CDR1 and CDR2 (germline): KGHSH, LQKENI. The CDR3 covers 13 residues. The DNA of the CDR3 is TGTGCCAGCTCACCCAGGGACAACTACGAGCAGTACTTC. Encoded protein: CASSPRDNYEQYF. Together with reference TRBV18 and TRBJ2-7, the CDR3 gives the full variable domain: NAGVMQNPRHLVRRRGQEARLRCSPMKGHSHVYWYRQLPEEGLKFMVYLQKENIIDESGMPKERFSAEFPKEGPSILRIQQVVRGDSAAYFCASSPRDNYEQYFGPGTRLTVT.

This chain uses TRBV30 with TRBJ2-7; D gene ambiguous. Germline V lookup: CDR1 GTSNPN, CDR2 SVGIG (reference sequence). This CDR3 region has 15 residues. Trimming pared 0 bases from V and 7 bases from J, leaving 19 bases between. As DNA, the CDR3 is TGTGCCTGGAGTGTACCCACCTCCATTAGTTCAGAGCAGTACTTC. This codes for CAWSVPTSISSEQYF.

The gene calls are TRBV4-2 and TRBJ2-1, with TRBD2 matching 7 bases. Germline trimming cut 1 base from V and 10 bases from J; bases unmatched to any gene: 10. From germline, CDR1 is LGHNA and CDR2 YNFKEQ. The CDR3 spans 15 residues. Written as DNA, the CDR3 is TGTGCCAGCAGCCAAGTAGGGACTATGCTCGAGGAGCAGTTCTTC. Protein sequence: CASSQVGTMLEEQFF.

The CDR3 DNA is TGTGCCAGTCGAGACAGGGGGTCTGGCTACACCTTC. This sequence encodes CASRDRGSGYTF. The chain is built from TRBV19 and TRBJ1-2; 9 bases map to TRBD1. The V and J ends lost 8 bases and 7 bases, in that order; junction bases with no gene match: 5. CDR1 is LNHDA, CDR2 SQIVND, per germline (reference sequence). The CDR3 is made up of 12 amino acids.

The chain employs TRBV10-3 and TRBJ2-7; TRBD1 matches at 12 bases. Germline V gene data show CDR1 as ENHRY and CDR2 as SYGVKD. The junction had 8 bases not matched to a gene; V was cut back by 4 bases and J by 7 bases. This CDR3 spans 15 amino acids. DNA for the CDR3: TGTGCCATCAGTGTCCGGGACAGGGGGCTAGGTGAGCAGTACTTC. Translating gives CAISVRDRGLGEQYF.

The table lists this clone with a count of one. The chain joins TRBV21-1 to TRBJ1-4. TRBV21-1 is a pseudogene locus. The CDR3 length is 18 residues. The CDR3 spells CASSVRRTATRPNEKLFF. The CDR3 nucleotides read TGTGCCAGCAGCGTAAGGAGGACCGCCACCCGGCCTAATGAAAAACTGTTTTTT.

This clone was recorded once. The same CDR3 also results from other DNA sequences found in this sample. The J gene is TRBJ1-2, the V gene TRBV7-9; D is ambiguous. Trimming removed 2 bases from V and 5 bases from J, with 6 bases in between. Germline lookup yields CDR1 SEHNR and CDR2 FQNEAQ (reference sequence). The CDR3 covers 12 residues. CDR3 DNA sequence: TGTGCCAGCAGCTTAACGGGGTATGGCTACACCTTC. Translating it yields CASSLTGYGYTF.

The chain employs TRBV16 and TRBJ1-1, with D hard to call. Germline assignment: CDR1 KGHSY and CDR2 FQNENV. The ends were cut back, 4 bases at V and 4 bases at J, with 16 bases in the middle. The CDR3 has 15 amino acids. CDR3 residues: CASSPSGGRGTEAFF. CDR3 sequence (DNA): TGTGCCAGCAGCCCGTCCGGTGGGAGAGGCACTGAAGCTTTCTTT.

The chain uses TRBV19 and TRBJ1-5; no definite D call. V was pared by 4 bases and J by 6 bases, with 13 bases between. Germline V lookup: CDR1 LNHDA, CDR2 SQIVND (reference sequence). The CDR3 is 14 amino acids. The chain's CDR3 is CASSNPPEVQPQHF. CDR3 coding DNA: TGTGCCAGTAGTAACCCACCGGAGGTTCAGCCCCAGCATTTT.

This clone was counted only a few times. The rearrangement uses TRBV18 and TRBJ2-3; D is uncertain. The germline V gene has CDR1 KGHSH and CDR2 LQKENI. The CDR3 consists of 14 residues. V was cut by 6 bases and J by 0 bases, with 10 bases left in between. The CDR3 spells CASSPAGSTDTQYF. The CDR3 region has the DNA TGTGCCAGCTCCCCGGCCGGGAGCACAGATACGCAGTATTTT. The full variable domain, in which reference TRBV18 and TRBJ2-3 provide the parts outside the CDR3, is NAGVMQNPRHLVRRRGQEARLRCSPMKGHSHVYWYRQLPEEGLKFMVYLQKENIIDESGMPKERFSAEFPKEGPSILRIQQVVRGDSAAYFCASSPAGSTDTQYFGPGTRLTVL.